This passage covers 13 T cell receptor beta chains from one sample sequenced in a study of control samples from healthy donors and cancer patients. The method was immunoSEQ multiplex PCR; TCRdb's version includes in-frame clones alone and lacks a portion of them. Of about 110,000 clones listed, around four fifths are singletons. The sample taken for sequencing was blood. The receptors originated from a woman between 45 and 65 years old in good health.

In regard to this clone: The germline gene is not matched at one end of the junction; a read error may be the cause. The chain is built from TRBV7-9 and TRBJ2-5; 11 nucleotides align to TRBD2. The CDR3 spans 14 residues. CDR1 and CDR2 from the germline V gene are SEHNR and FQNEAQ (reference sequence). The CDR3 region has the DNA TGTGCCAGCAGCATAGCGGGGGGGCAAGAGACCCAGTACTTC. Amino acids: CASSIAGGQETQYF.

The chain has TRBV6-5 and TRBJ2-5; D ambiguous. There are 15 residues in the CDR3. Germline V gene lookup returns CDR1 MNHEY and CDR2 SVGAGI. With 2 bases removed from V and 2 bases from J, the gap between germline ends came to 12 bases. The CDR3 DNA reads TGTGCCAGCAGTTACGCCTTAGGGAATCAAGAGACCCAGTACTTC. Protein product: CASSYALGNQETQYF.

This clone came up a few times. This chain joins TRBV21-1 and TRBJ1-5. TRBV21-1 is termed a pseudogene. The CDR3 is 16 residues long. CDR3 bases: TGTGCCAGCAAGAAGGGCAGCTACAGTGGCAATCAGCCCCAGCATTTT. Translating it yields CASKKGSYSGNQPQHF.

The chain carries TRBV9 and TRBJ2-1; D unclear. CDR1 is SGDLS and CDR2 is YYNGEE in the germline V gene. CDR3 length equals 13 residues. The V gene lost 0 bases and the J gene lost 8 bases, with 9 bases spanning the gap. CDR3 protein: CASSVASLDEQFF. CDR3 DNA: TGTGCCAGCAGCGTAGCTAGTCTCGATGAGCAGTTCTTC.

CDR3 DNA sequence: TGTGCCAGCAGCTTGGTAGCTAACTATGGCTACACCTTC. Residues: CASSLVANYGYTF. The V gene is TRBV11-2, the J gene TRBJ1-2; D gene ambiguous. The CDR3 contains 13 residues. The ends were cut back, 3 bases at V and 0 bases at J, with 5 bases in the middle. The germline V gene has CDR1 SGHAT and CDR2 FQNNGV.

This chain links TRBV5-1 with TRBJ2-7; D remains ambiguous. The CDR3 length is 12 residues. With 3 bases removed from V and 2 bases from J, the gap between germline ends came to 6 bases. In germline, CDR1 is SGHRS, CDR2 YFSETQ. This CDR3 reads CASSWRPYEQYF. CDR3 sequence (DNA): TGCGCCAGCAGCTGGCGGCCCTACGAGCAGTACTTC.

The chain joins TRBV5-6 to TRBJ2-7, with 8 bases identical to TRBD1. CDR3 length: 14 residues. The J segment lost 6 bases and the V segment lost 1 base, leaving 6 bases of the junction unmatched. In germline, CDR1 is SGHDT, CDR2 YYEEEE. This CDR3 reads CASSLRRGLAEQYF. As DNA, the CDR3 is TGTGCCAGCAGCTTGCGCAGGGGGCTCGCCGAGCAGTACTTC.

The chain carries TRBV11-2 and TRBJ2-7; D is perhaps TRBD2 (6 bases). Trimming cost V 0 bases and J 5 bases, with 14 bases left between them. The CDR3 has 15 amino acids. CDR1 SGHAT and CDR2 FQNNGV come from the germline V gene. The CDR3: CASSLESGGNHEQYF. The CDR3 DNA follows: TGTGCCAGCAGCTTAGAATCTGGCGGGAACCACGAGCAGTACTTC.

This clone is a singleton in its sample. The chain links TRBV5-1 to TRBJ2-5, with TRBD2 identical over 9 bases. Trimming removed 4 bases from V and 2 bases from J; junction bases left unmatched: 3. Germline CDR1 reads SGHRS; CDR2 reads YFSETQ. The CDR3 extends over 14 amino acids. The CDR3 reads CASSRGGEQETQYF. The CDR3 region has the DNA TGCGCCAGCAGCCGCGGGGGGGAGCAAGAGACCCAGTACTTC.

V is TRBV7-9 and J is TRBJ1-2; D possibly corresponds to TRBD1 (6 bases). CDR3 length equals 15 residues. Trimming took 4 bases from V and 0 from J, leaving 12 bases between them. CDR1 and CDR2 from the germline V gene are SEHNR and FQNEAQ (reference sequence). CDR3 nucleotide sequence: TGTGCCAGCAGCTCAGGGACATTAGCTAACTATGGCTACACCTTC. Its protein product is CASSSGTLANYGYTF.

This clone was counted once. This sequence joins TRBV6-5 and TRBJ1-3; 8 positions agree with TRBD1. The length of the CDR3 is 14 residues. Germline V lookup: CDR1 MNHEY, CDR2 SVGAGI. With V trimmed by 6 bases and J by 4 bases, 5 bases remained unmatched. CDR3 amino acids: CASRGDRSGNTIYF. The CDR3 region has the DNA TGTGCCAGCAGGGGGGACAGGTCCGGAAACACCATATATTTT.

The rearrangement joins TRBV5-1 to TRBJ1-3; TRBD1 aligns across 7 bases. The ends lost 4 bases at V and 0 bases at J; junction bases unmatched: 4. Germline V CDR1 and CDR2: SGHRS, YFSETQ. There are 15 residues in the CDR3. The CDR3 loop is CASSLDRYSGNTIYF. DNA of the CDR3: TGCGCCAGCAGCCTGGACAGGTACTCTGGAAACACCATATATTTT.

CDR3 DNA sequence: TGCGCCAGCAGCCTAGGGACTATCCAAGAGACCCAGTACTTC. Protein sequence: CASSLGTIQETQYF. J is TRBJ2-5 and V is TRBV5-1; 7 nucleotides align to TRBD2. CDR1 and CDR2 (germline): SGHRS, YFSETQ. The CDR3 is made up of 14 amino acids. V lost 4 bases, J lost 1 base, and 4 bases stayed unmatched.